Each of the 27 T cell receptor beta chains below was sequenced from the same sample in a study of cytomegalovirus exposure and HLA in healthy donors. The PCR was carried out with 60 Vbeta primers and 13 Jbeta primers. The assay was immunoSEQ multiplex PCR, and TCRdb's table has in-frame clones only and misses some. The sample lists 90,000 to 150,000 clones, 70% to 85% occurring once. The source material was PBMCs. The receptors stem from a human donor in good health.

The chain is built from TRBV6-4 and TRBJ2-1; TRBD1 matches at 7 bases. The ends lost 0 bases at V and 7 bases at J; junction bases unmatched: 3. This CDR3 is built from 14 residues. Germline V gene sequence: CDR1 MRHNA, CDR2 SNTAGT. CDR3 nucleotides: TGTGCCAGCAGTGACTCACAGGGGTGGAATGAGCAGTTCTTC. The encoded protein is CASSDSQGWNEQFF.

The chain recombines TRBV7-3 with TRBJ2-7, with D possibly being TRBD1 (5 bases). The CDR3 runs 15 residues. Germline V gene sequence: CDR1 SGHTA, CDR2 FQGTGA. Trimming cost V 0 bases and J 2 bases, with 11 bases left between them. Written as DNA, the CDR3 is TGTGCCAGCAGCTTAACCGCAGGGATCCCCTACGAGCAGTACTTC. This sequence encodes CASSLTAGIPYEQYF.

The gene calls are TRBV25-1 and TRBJ1-4; 7 nucleotides line up with TRBD1. The CDR3 length is 16 residues. The V segment lost 3 bases and the J segment 2 bases; nucleotides outside the gene matches: 6. Germline lookup yields CDR1 MGHDK and CDR2 SYGVNS. CDR3 DNA: TGTGCCAGCAGTGAGCCAGGGGGTCAGACTAATGAAAAACTGTTTTTT. Translation gives CASSEPGGQTNEKLFF.

About this clone itself: The junction departs from the called germline gene at one end, perhaps through a read error. This rearrangement joins TRBV7-7 to TRBJ2-3; D ambiguous. This CDR3 region has 13 residues. Germline-derived CDR1 and CDR2 are SSHAT and FNYEAQ (reference sequence). The CDR3 DNA is TGTGCTAGCAGCTTAGTAGCCGGAGATACGCAGTATTTT. Its translation is CASSLVAGDTQYF.

This rearrangement joins TRBV5-1 to TRBJ2-7; TRBD2 matches 7 bases. Germline V gives CDR1 SGHRS, CDR2 YFSETQ. Trimming removed 0 bases from V and 8 bases from J; junction bases left unmatched: 8. The CDR3 has 14 amino acids. The CDR3 loop is CASSLEGGREQQYF. CDR3 DNA: TGCGCCAGCAGCTTGGAGGGCGGGCGGGAGCAGCAGTACTTC.

The chain joins TRBV4-1 to TRBJ1-5; D is possibly TRBD1 (5 bases). This CDR3 contains 15 residues. V gave up 0 bases and J gave up 7 bases, with 13 bases separating them. Germline V gene data show CDR1 as MGHRA and CDR2 as YSYEKL. CDR3 nucleotides: TGCGCCAGCAGCCAAGAGGGCAGGGTTGGGCAGCCCCAGCATTTT. It is translated as CASSQEGRVGQPQHF.

This chain connects TRBV2 to TRBJ1-1; D is unresolved. This CDR3 has 13 amino acids. Between the trimmed V and J ends, which lost 6 bases and 5 bases, there was a span of 13 bases. Germline CDR1 reads SNHLY; CDR2 reads FYNNEI. The CDR3 loop is CASRPGRSTEAFF. The CDR3 DNA follows: TGTGCCAGCAGGCCGGGGAGATCGACTGAAGCTTTCTTT.

This chain links TRBV5-1 with TRBJ1-1; 7 nucleotides align to TRBD1. The CDR3 is 13 residues long. The germline CDR1 and CDR2 sequences are SGHRS and YFSETQ. The junction had 4 bases not matched to a gene; V was cut back by 2 bases and J by 6 bases. This CDR3 is CASSFTGAAEAFF. CDR3 bases: TGCGCCAGCAGCTTTACAGGGGCCGCTGAAGCTTTCTTT.

This sequence joins TRBV27 and TRBJ2-5, with 9 bases lining up with TRBD1. V trimming: 5 bases; J trimming: 5 bases; junction bases outside the gene matches: 6. The CDR3 contains 14 residues. Germline CDR1 is MNHEY and CDR2 is SMNVEV (reference sequence). CDR3 amino acids: CASSIGQGRETQYF. The CDR3 DNA reads as TGTGCCAGCAGTATAGGACAGGGGAGGGAGACCCAGTACTTC.

The CDR3 here is CASSLWQGIPDTQYF. CDR3 coding DNA: TGTGCCAGCAGTTTATGGCAGGGCATTCCAGATACGCAGTATTTT. The genes are TRBV28 and TRBJ2-3, with D maybe TRBD1 (5 bases). The CDR3 runs 15 residues. Between the trimmed V and J ends, which lost 0 bases and 4 bases, there was a span of 11 bases. CDR1 is MDHEN, CDR2 SYDVKM, per germline.

The rearrangement joins TRBV6-6 to TRBJ1-1, with 10 positions matching TRBD1. The germline V gene encodes CDR1 MNHNY and CDR2 SVGAGI (reference sequence). The CDR3 covers 15 residues. V trimming: 0 bases; J trimming: 8 bases; junction bases outside the gene matches: 6. The CDR3 region is CASSYSTGGEKEAFF. DNA for the CDR3: TGTGCCAGCAGTTACTCGACAGGGGGCGAAAAAGAAGCTTTCTTT.

The chain links TRBV19 to TRBJ2-1, with 9 bases matching TRBD2. The junction had 7 bases not matched to a gene; V was cut back by 4 bases and J by 6 bases. This CDR3 is built from 15 residues. Germline CDR1 LNHDA, CDR2 SQIVND (reference sequence). CDR3 DNA sequence: TGTGCCAGTAGTAGAATAGCGGGAGATGGCAATGAGCAGTTCTTC. Translation gives CASSRIAGDGNEQFF.

The rearrangement links TRBV18 to TRBJ2-5; a possible D gene is TRBD2 (6 bases). Germline values: CDR1 KGHSH, CDR2 LQKENI. The V end lost 2 bases, the J end lost 1 base, and 17 bases lay between the germline ends. This CDR3 region has 17 residues. This CDR3 reads CASSPMSGMGGQETQYF. DNA of the CDR3: TGTGCCAGCTCACCAATGAGCGGAATGGGGGGCCAAGAGACCCAGTACTTC.

This sequence joins TRBV19 and TRBJ1-2; TRBD1 agrees at 7 bases. Germline trimming cut 7 bases from V and 0 bases from J; bases unmatched to any gene: 8. Germline CDR1 reads LNHDA; CDR2 reads SQIVND (reference sequence). This CDR3 region has 15 residues. Here the CDR3 DNA reads TGTGCCAGTACGGGAGACGGGACAGCTAACTATGGCTACACCTTC. This sequence encodes CASTGDGTANYGYTF.

The chain is built from TRBV6-1 and TRBJ1-1; the match to TRBD1 covers 7 bases. Per the germline V gene, CDR1 is MNHNS and CDR2 is SASEGT. The CDR3 covers 13 residues. V was clipped by 6 bases and J by 1 base; unmatched bases: 2. CDR3 sequence (DNA): TGTGCCAGCAGAGGACAGGAGAACACTGAAGCTTTCTTT. Translating it yields CASRGQENTEAFF.

The sample holds a few counts of this clone. The CDR3 DNA is TGTGCCAGTAGGACTGGTGGGAGCAATGAGCAGTTCTTC. Translation: CASRTGGSNEQFF. The gene calls are TRBV19 and TRBJ2-1; weak D call: TRBD2 (5 bases). The germline gives CDR1 LNHDA, CDR2 SQIVND (reference sequence). The CDR3 loop spans 13 amino acids. Trimming stripped 6 bases from V and 6 bases from J, with 12 bases between. The full variable domain, completed using reference TRBV19 and TRBJ2-1, is DGGITQSPKYLFRKEGQNVTLSCEQNLNHDAMYWYRQDPGQGLRLIYYSQIVNDFQKGDIAEGYSVSREKKESFPLTVTSAQKNPTAFYLCASRTGGSNEQFFGPGTRLTVL.

The genes are TRBV18 and TRBJ2-7, with TRBD1 as a possible D gene (8 bases). In germline, CDR1 is KGHSH, CDR2 LQKENI. This CDR3 region has 14 residues. The V gene lost 6 bases and the J gene lost 1 base, with 13 bases spanning the gap. The CDR3 bases are TGTGCCAGCTCCCAACAGGGGGGGTCCTACGAGCAGTACTTC. This codes for CASSQQGGSYEQYF. Variable domain in full (rest from reference TRBV18 and TRBJ2-7): NAGVMQNPRHLVRRRGQEARLRCSPMKGHSHVYWYRQLPEEGLKFMVYLQKENIIDESGMPKERFSAEFPKEGPSILRIQQVVRGDSAAYFCASSQQGGSYEQYFGPGTRLTVT.

This sequence joins TRBV10-1 and TRBJ2-2; 10 bases line up with TRBD2. Germline-derived CDR1 and CDR2 are WNHNN and SYGVQD (reference sequence). The V segment lost 4 bases and the J segment 6 bases; nucleotides outside the gene matches: 8. The CDR3 consists of 16 residues. The CDR3 here is CASSASGRGRPGELFF. In nucleotides, the CDR3 is TGCGCCAGCAGTGCTAGCGGGAGAGGGAGGCCCGGGGAGCTGTTTTTT.

The CDR3 reads CAGGSYANQPQHF. DNA of the CDR3: TGTGCCGGCGGGAGTTACGCCAATCAGCCCCAGCATTTT. The rearrangement links TRBV6-1 to TRBJ1-5; D is uncertain. Trimming removed 11 bases at V and 3 bases at J, with 14 bases between. Germline V gene lookup returns CDR1 MNHNS and CDR2 SASEGT. The CDR3 spans 13 residues.

The chain combines TRBV21-1 with TRBJ2-7; the DNA was not compared with TRBD1, the D call given in the table. TRBV21-1 is an annotated pseudogene. The CDR3 sequence is 15 residues long. CDR3 protein: CASSKDNRAWVEQYF. DNA for the CDR3: TGTGCCAGCAGCAAAGACAACAGGGCGTGGGTGGAGCAGTACTTC.

The chain carries TRBV19 and TRBJ1-1; a possible D gene is TRBD1 (5 bases). This CDR3 region has 16 residues. V gave up 3 bases and J gave up 1 base, with 15 bases separating them. The germline gives CDR1 LNHDA, CDR2 SQIVND (reference sequence). CDR3 sequence reads: CASSMFPGRGNTEAFF. The CDR3 DNA reads as TGTGCCAGTAGTATGTTCCCAGGGAGGGGGAACACTGAAGCTTTCTTT. Full variable domain (remainder filled in from reference TRBV19 and TRBJ1-1): DGGITQSPKYLFRKEGQNVTLSCEQNLNHDAMYWYRQDPGQGLRLIYYSQIVNDFQKGDIAEGYSVSREKKESFPLTVTSAQKNPTAFYLCASSMFPGRGNTEAFFGQGTRLTVV.

The V call is TRBV11-1, the J call TRBJ2-7; TRBD1 agrees at 8 bases. V shed 7 bases, J shed 0 bases, and the junction held 8 bases outside the gene matches. Germline V CDR1 and CDR2: SGHAT, FQDESV (reference sequence). This CDR3 contains 15 residues. The CDR3 protein is CASIPGQENSYEQYF. Written as DNA, the CDR3 is TGTGCCAGCATCCCGGGACAGGAGAACTCCTACGAGCAGTACTTC.

The chain carries TRBV7-6 and TRBJ2-7, with a possible D match to TRBD2 (5 bases). Looked up from germline, CDR1 is SGHVS and CDR2 is FNYEAQ. V was clipped by 6 bases and J by 5 bases, with 8 bases between them. This CDR3 region has 11 residues. CDR3 coding DNA: TGTGCCAGCAGTCACGGGAACGAGCAGTACTTC. Amino acid sequence: CASSHGNEQYF.

The chain couples TRBV6-1 to TRBJ1-2; no clear D gene. The V end lost 2 bases, the J end lost 1 base, and 5 bases lay between the germline ends. This CDR3 has 13 residues. CDR1 MNHNS and CDR2 SASEGT come from the germline V gene. CDR3 sequence: CASSESVNYGYTF. Here the CDR3 DNA reads TGTGCCAGCAGTGAATCAGTTAACTATGGCTACACCTTC.

The chain recombines TRBV19 with TRBJ1-2; D is uncertain. V was clipped by 5 bases and J by 4 bases, with 11 bases between them. The germline CDR1 and CDR2 sequences are LNHDA and SQIVND (reference sequence). This CDR3 is 13 amino acids long. CDR3 sequence reads: CASSPGLIYGYTF. The DNA for the CDR3 is TGTGCCAGTAGTCCCGGACTCATCTATGGCTACACCTTC.

The chain carries TRBV7-9 and TRBJ2-3, with 7 positions matching TRBD2. Germline assignment: CDR1 SEHNR and CDR2 FQNEAQ (reference sequence). The ends lost 5 bases at V and 0 bases at J; junction bases unmatched: 11. CDR3 size: 17 residues. Here the CDR3 DNA reads TGTGCCAGCAGCCGGGATTTAGCGGGCCGCAGCACAGATACGCAGTATTTT. As protein: CASSRDLAGRSTDTQYF.

This clone was recorded only once. This chain uses TRBV28 with TRBJ2-7; 9 bases align to TRBD1. This CDR3 is built from 15 residues. CDR1 and CDR2 from the germline V gene are MDHEN and SYDVKM. Unmatched junction bases numbered 7, after V lost 1 base and J lost 6 bases. The CDR3 nucleotides are TGTGCCAGCAGTTTATCCTGGGACAGGGAGGCCGAGCAGTACTTC. Protein: CASSLSWDREAEQYF. Variable domain in full (rest from reference TRBV28 and TRBJ2-7): DVKVTQSSRYLVKRTGEKVFLECVQDMDHENMFWYRQDPGLGLRLIYFSYDVKMKEKGDIPEGYSVSREKKERFSLILESASTNQTSMYLCASSLSWDREAEQYFGPGTRLTVT.